The next 11 T cell receptor beta chains were all read from a single sample in a study of tissue T cells after allogeneic stem cell transplantation. This sample's time point: mouse harvest day 7 after allogeneic transplant. Mouse grafts combined 10^7 T-cell-depleted bone marrow cells with 10^6 splenic CD5+ T cells. The assay was immunoSEQ multiplex PCR, and TCRdb's table has in-frame clones only and misses some. This repertoire shows approximately 6,600 clones, around half found once; its top ten account for approximately 8%. Input material: lymph node tissue. The receptors come from a female BALB/c mouse given C57BL/6 T cells with graft-versus-host disease after an allogeneic hematopoietic cell transplant.

With regard to this clone: The gene names here belong to mouse. The missing CDR3 end, 1 residue past where the read stops, is filled in from the germline J gene. This chain joins TRBV16 and TRBJ2-4; TRBD1 might be the D (6 bases). CDR1 is SGHSA, CDR2 FRNQAP, per germline. This CDR3 spans 13 amino acids. The ends were cut back, 4 bases at V and 3 bases at J, with 8 bases in the middle. The covered CDR3 bases are TGTGCAAGCAGCTCGGGACAACAAAACACCTTGTAC. This encodes CASSSGQQNTLY. In full, the CDR3 is CASSSGQQNTLYF. Full variable domain (missing parts from reference TRBV16 and TRBJ2-4): NAGVIQTPRHKVTGKGQEATLWCEPISGHSAVFWYRQTIVQGLEFLTYFRNQAPIDDSGMPKERFSAQMPNQSHSTLKIQSTQPQDSAVYLCASSSGQQNTLYFGAGTRLSVL.

This clone came up a few times. Gene names denote mouse genes. The read falls 1 residue short of the CDR3 end, and the missing part is taken from the germline J gene. This chain links TRBV14 with TRBJ1-1, with no clear D. CDR1 and CDR2 (germline): SGHDT, FRDEAV. V was clipped by 0 bases and J by 0 bases, with 3 bases between them. This CDR3 is 13 amino acids long. CDR3 bases read: TGTGCCAGCAGTTTCTCCCCAAACACAGAAGTCTTC. Translating gives CASSFSPNTEVF. The full CDR3 is CASSFSPNTEVFF.

With respect to this clone: The gene names given are mouse names. Incomplete CDR3 DNA: TGCTCCAGCAGTCAATCCGGGACAGGGGTAGACACCTTGTAC. Translation: CSSSQSGTGVDTLY. The full CDR3 is CSSSQSGTGVDTLYF. The rearrangement joins TRBV23 to TRBJ2-4; TRBD1 is the table's D call, not checked against the DNA. The CDR3 end is not reached by the read, which stops 1 residue before it; the germline J gene fills it in. Germline V gene lookup returns CDR1 KGHTA and CDR2 FQNQQP. The CDR3 totals 15 residues. Complete variable domain (other parts from reference TRBV23 and TRBJ2-4): DAAVTQKPRYLIKMKGQEAEMKCIPEKGHTAVFWYQQKQSKELKFLIYFQNQQPLDQIDMVKERFSAVCPSSSLCSLGIRTCEAEDSALYLCSSSQSGTGVDTLYFGAGTRLSVL.

About this clone itself: Mouse gene names and germline throughout. The CDR3 end lies 1 residue beyond the end of the read and is filled in from the germline J gene. This chain links TRBV16 with TRBJ2-1; D call uncertain. This CDR3 contains 13 residues. Germline values: CDR1 SGHSA, CDR2 FRNQAP. V lost 2 bases and J lost 0, with 2 bases in between. Incomplete CDR3 DNA: TGTGCAAGCAGCTTACATAACTATGCTGAGCAGTTC. It encodes CASSLHNYAEQF. In full, the CDR3 is CASSLHNYAEQFF. Variable domain in full (rest from reference TRBV16 and TRBJ2-1): NAGVIQTPRHKVTGKGQEATLWCEPISGHSAVFWYRQTIVQGLEFLTYFRNQAPIDDSGMPKERFSAQMPNQSHSTLKIQSTQPQDSAVYLCASSLHNYAEQFFGPGTRLTVL.

In regard to this clone: The genes and germline here are from mouse. The CDR3 goes on 1 residue after the read ends, and that part is filled in from the germline J gene. The chain uses TRBV2 and TRBJ1-2; D call uncertain. V was pared by 0 bases and J by 0 bases, with 8 bases between. This CDR3 comprises 15 residues. CDR1 and CDR2 (germline): LGHNA, YSYQKL. CDR3 DNA (partial): TGTGCCAGCAGCCAAGAACACAATGCAAACTCCGACTACACC. Amino acid sequence: CASSQEHNANSDYT. The entire CDR3 protein reads CASSQEHNANSDYTF.

A word on this clone: The junction departs from germline at one end; a sequencing error may be responsible. Genes and germline come from the mouse. The CDR3 extends 1 residue past the end of the read, so its final part is completed from the germline J gene. The chain has TRBV13-1 and TRBJ2-1, with TRBD2 identical over 8 bases. The CDR3 extends over 15 amino acids. The germline V gene has CDR1 NSHNY and CDR2 SYGAGN. The CDR3 DNA, read in part, is TGTGCCAGCGGTGATCTAGGGGGGGCTGGAGCTGAGCAGTTC. Translation: CASGDLGGAGAEQF. The full CDR3 reads CASGDLGGAGAEQFF.

This clone was counted only a few times. Mouse gene names apply. The read is 1 residue too short to cover the CDR3 end, so that end is filled in from the germline J gene. V is TRBV26 and J is TRBJ1-4; D is uncertain. Per germline, CDR1 KGHPV and CDR2 FQNQEV (reference sequence). Between the trimmed V and J ends, which lost 7 bases and 0 bases, there was a span of 6 bases. This CDR3 is built from 13 residues. CDR3 sequence: CASTRISNERLFF. The CDR3 DNA, read in part, is TGTGCCAGCACGCGTATTTCCAACGAAAGATTATTT.

This clone is medium-sized (0.01 to 0.1%) in the sample. Germline and genes here are mouse. From the germline J gene comes the end of the CDR3, since the read stops 1 residue before it. This chain uses TRBV16 with TRBJ2-3, with 7 nucleotides matching TRBD1. This CDR3 is built from 15 residues. Germline assignment: CDR1 SGHSA and CDR2 FRNQAP. Unmatched junction bases numbered 4, after V lost 4 bases and J lost 0 bases. CDR3 amino acids: CASSSTGSSAETLYF. The sequenced CDR3 bases are TGTGCAAGCAGCTCGACAGGGTCTAGTGCAGAAACGCTGTAT.

Comments on this clone: Gene and germline names: mouse. Read sequence stops 1 residue before the CDR3 end, and the germline J gene provides the missing end. The chain links TRBV3 to TRBJ2-5, with D maybe TRBD2 (6 bases). The CDR3 extends over 15 amino acids. Germline CDR1 is SNHLY and CDR2 is FYNGKV (reference sequence). Trimming removed 1 base at V and 0 bases at J, with 8 bases between. The sequenced part of the CDR3 DNA is TGTGCCAGCAGCTTAGGCTGGGGTAACCAAGACACCCAGTAC. Amino acids: CASSLGWGNQDTQY. The whole CDR3 is CASSLGWGNQDTQYF.

Only a few counts were recorded for this clone. Germline and genes: mouse. The CDR3 end falls 1 residue outside the read, so it is completed with the germline J gene. The gene calls are TRBV15 and TRBJ2-3; 7 bases align to TRBD2. V lost 3 bases to trimming and J lost 1 base; unmatched junction nucleotides: 1. This CDR3 is built from 14 residues. Germline V gene sequence: CDR1 SGHND, CDR2 FRSKSL. The part of the CDR3 DNA that was read is TGTGCCAGCAGTTTCGGGACTGGTGCAGAAACGCTGTAT. It encodes CASSFGTGAETLY. The whole CDR3 sequence is CASSFGTGAETLYF.

As concerns this clone: The genes and germline here are from mouse. The CDR3 extends 1 residue past the end of the read, so its final part is completed from the germline J gene. The rearrangement uses TRBV3 and TRBJ1-1; 9 bases are a match to TRBD1. Germline CDR1 SNHLY, CDR2 FYNGKV (reference sequence). The CDR3 is 14 amino acids. V shed 4 bases, J shed 5 bases, and the junction held 5 bases outside the gene matches. The DNA read from the CDR3 is TGTGCCAGCAGCTCGGGACAGGGAGGAACAGAAGTCTTC. It specifies CASSSGQGGTEVF. Given in full, the CDR3 is CASSSGQGGTEVFF. The variable domain in full, with the rest retrieved from reference TRBV3 and TRBJ1-1, is GPKVLQIPSHQIIDMGQMVTLNCDPVSNHLYFYWYKQILGQQMEFLVNFYNGKVMEKSKLFKDQFSVERPDGSYFTLKIQPTALEDSAVYFCASSSGQGGTEVFFGKGTRLTVV.